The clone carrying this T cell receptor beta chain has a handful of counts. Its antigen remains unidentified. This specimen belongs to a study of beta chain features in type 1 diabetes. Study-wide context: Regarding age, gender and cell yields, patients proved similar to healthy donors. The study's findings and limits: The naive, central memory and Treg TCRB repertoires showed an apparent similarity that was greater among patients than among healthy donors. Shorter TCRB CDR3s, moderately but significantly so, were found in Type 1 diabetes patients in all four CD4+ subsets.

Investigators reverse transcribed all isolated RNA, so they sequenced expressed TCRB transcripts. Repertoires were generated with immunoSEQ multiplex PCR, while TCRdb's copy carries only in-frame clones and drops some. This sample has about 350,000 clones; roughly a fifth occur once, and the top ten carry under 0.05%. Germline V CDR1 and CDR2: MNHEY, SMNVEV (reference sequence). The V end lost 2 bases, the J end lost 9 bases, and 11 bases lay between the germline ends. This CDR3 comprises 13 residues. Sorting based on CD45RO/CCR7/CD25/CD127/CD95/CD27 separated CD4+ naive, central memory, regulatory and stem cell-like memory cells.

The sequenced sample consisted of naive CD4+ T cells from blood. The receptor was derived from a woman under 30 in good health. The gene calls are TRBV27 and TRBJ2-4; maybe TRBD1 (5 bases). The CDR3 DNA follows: TGTGCCAGCAGTTTAATGCAGGGCGGCATTCAGTACTTC. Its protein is CASSLMQGGIQYF.